These 7 T cell receptor beta chains share one sample of origin, sequenced in a study of early T cells in non-severe SARS-CoV-2 infection. TCRdb re-derived calls from the 5' RACE reads in MiXCR, one entry per CDR3 protein. The table lists 75,000 to 100,000 distinct CDR3 sequences, approximately 16% of them singletons, with roughly 1.3% in the top ten. Sequenced input: whole blood. The source is an adult who was a healthcare worker with PCR-confirmed SARS-CoV-2 infection or an uninfected control (not recorded which).

This clonotype has more than one count but fewer than ten. CDR3 sequence: CAVRTGGNTIYF. In DNA form, the CDR3 reads TGTGCCGTACGGACAGGGGGAAACACCATATATTTT. This sequence joins TRBV28 and TRBJ1-3; 8 bases agree with TRBD1. Per the germline V gene, CDR1 is MDHEN and CDR2 is SYDVKM. The V and J ends lost 11 bases and 4 bases, in that order; junction bases with no gene match: 4. This CDR3 has 12 amino acids.

This sequence joins TRBV7-2 and TRBJ1-5; D remains ambiguous. The CDR3 runs 14 residues. V was clipped by 1 base and J by 3 bases, with 7 bases between them. Germline CDR1 reads SGHTA; CDR2 reads FQGNSA. The CDR3 DNA reads TGTGCCAGCAGCTTAGGACATAACAATCAGCCCCAGCATTTT. Translating gives CASSLGHNNQPQHF.

This sequence joins TRBV6-2 or TRBV6-3 and TRBJ1-1, with a tentative D call TRBD1 (6 bases). CDR1 is MNHEY, CDR2 SVGEGT, per germline. The CDR3 is 15 residues long. V gave up 5 bases and J gave up 2 bases, with 15 bases separating them. The CDR3 sequence is CASSPGGSINTEAFF. In DNA, the CDR3 is TGTGCCAGCAGTCCGGGGGGCAGCATTAACACTGAAGCTTTCTTT.

This clonotype was found a few times. The rearrangement uses TRBV27 and TRBJ2-3, with D possibly being TRBD2 (5 bases). Germline assignment: CDR1 MNHEY and CDR2 SMNVEV (reference sequence). V dropped 3 bases and J dropped 2 bases, with 18 bases sitting between them. The CDR3 is made up of 17 amino acids. CDR3: CASSLAPSLGDTDTQYF. DNA of the CDR3: TGTGCCAGCAGTTTGGCCCCCTCCCTCGGGGACACAGATACGCAGTATTTT.

This clonotype was recorded at least ten times. The J gene is TRBJ2-3, the V gene TRBV15, with 14 bases aligning to TRBD2. This CDR3 contains 16 residues. V lost 4 bases to trimming and J lost 3 bases; unmatched junction nucleotides: 3. Germline V gene sequence: CDR1 LNHNV, CDR2 YYDKDF (reference sequence). DNA of the CDR3: TGTGCCACCAGCACCGGGACTAGCGGGGGTACAGATACGCAGTATTTT. It is translated as CATSTGTSGGTDTQYF.

The V call is TRBV6-1, the J call TRBJ1-4; 12 bases are a match to TRBD1. Trimming at V came to 6 bases and at J to 5 bases, leaving 7 bases not matched to a gene. Germline V gene sequence: CDR1 MNHNS, CDR2 SASEGT. The CDR3 contains 16 residues. In DNA form, the CDR3 reads TGTGCCAGCAGGGAACCGGGACAGGGGGCGAATGAAAAACTGTTTTTT. It is translated as CASREPGQGANEKLFF.

This clonotype was detected a few times. The gene calls are TRBV18 and TRBJ1-5, with D unresolved. The CDR3 covers 13 residues. Germline CDR1 KGHSH, CDR2 LQKENI. Trimming stripped 0 bases from V and 6 bases from J, with 6 bases between. CDR3 protein: CASSPPSAQPQHF. Here the CDR3 DNA reads TGTGCCAGCTCACCACCGTCGGCTCAGCCCCAGCATTTT.